This T cell receptor beta chain stems from a study of blood T cell repertoires in COVID-19. Study at large: Acute-phase and convalescent COVID-19 samples originated in the United States, Italy and Spain. T cells, B-cell-depleted T cells, or PBMCs provided the cDNA or gDNA that served as material.

Seattle researchers signed up patients amid active infection and tracked them longitudinally. Original handling: Estimates of nucleated cell counts were drawn from the amplification of reference gene primers. The protocol was immunoSEQ multiplex PCR, while the TCRdb copy is restricted to in-frame clones and leaves out a portion. That table furnishes V, J and clone size, whereas the DNA furnished D and trimming. The table includes 150,000 to 200,000 clones, over 80% detected once. The CDR3 runs 11 residues. CDR1 DFQATT and CDR2 SNEGSKA come from the germline V gene (reference sequence). J lost 12 bases, V lost 6 bases, and 6 bases had no gene match.

J is TRBJ2-2 and V is TRBV20-1; TRBD1 aligns across 8 bases. Material: peripheral blood. This TCR was sampled from a middle-aged woman with COVID-19, enrolled during active disease. CDR3 nucleotide sequence: TGCAGTGCCGCGGGGACAGGCAAGCTGTTTTTT. Protein product: CSAAGTGKLFF.